Below are 19 T cell receptor beta chains sequenced from a single sample in a study of control samples from healthy donors and cancer patients. Profiled with immunoSEQ multiplex PCR; TCRdb holds only in-frame clones, not every one. The data hold about 160,000 clones, with 80% to 95% observed a single time. Sequencing was done on a sample of blood. Receptors were obtained from a woman aged 25 to 45 in good health.

A single count supports this clone. CDR3 sequence reads: CASSPPRSGSYNSPLHF. The CDR3 DNA sequence: TGTGCCAGCAGCCCACCTCGCTCAGGCTCCTATAATTCACCCCTCCACTTT. The rearrangement uses TRBV7-9 and TRBJ1-6; D not certain. The germline V gene has CDR1 SEHNR and CDR2 FQNEAQ (reference sequence). V was pared by 5 bases and J by 0 bases, with 14 bases between. The CDR3 spans 17 residues.

V usage is TRBV14 and J usage is TRBJ2-7; no reliable D call. V was clipped by 5 bases and J by 7 bases, with 15 bases between them. The CDR3 has 13 residues. Germline CDR1 and CDR2: SGHDN and FVKESK. This CDR3 is CASSGVEALEQYF. For the CDR3, the DNA is TGTGCCAGCAGCGGAGTAGAGGCCTTAGAGCAGTACTTC.

As concerns this clone: Other DNA sequences within the sample encode an identical CDR3. The genes are TRBV4-1 and TRBJ2-7; tentative D call: TRBD1 (5 bases). This CDR3 is built from 12 residues. V lost 2 bases and J lost 3, with 5 bases in between. CDR1 MGHRA and CDR2 YSYEKL come from the germline V gene. This CDR3 reads CASSQTGYEQYF. The DNA of the CDR3 is TGCGCCAGCAGCCAAACAGGCTACGAGCAGTACTTC.

This chain connects TRBV28 to TRBJ1-4; a possible D gene is TRBD1 (6 bases). The CDR3 is 16 amino acids. V lost 3 bases and J lost 3, with 14 bases in between. Looked up from germline, CDR1 is MDHEN and CDR2 is SYDVKM. Written as DNA, the CDR3 is TGTGCCAGCAGTTTCCGGGGGGGCAGGGCTAATGAAAAACTGTTTTTT. Encoded protein: CASSFRGGRANEKLFF.

The J gene is TRBJ1-1, the V gene TRBV12-3 or TRBV12-4, with D maybe TRBD1 (5 bases). The CDR3 is 13 residues long. V lost 4 bases to trimming and J lost 2 bases, with 8 bases between them. Here the CDR3 DNA reads TGTGCCAGCAGTTACGGGGCCAACACTGAAGCTTTCTTT. Encoded protein: CASSYGANTEAFF.

This clone appeared a single time. The CDR3 reads CASSPQGTVNYGYTF. The CDR3 DNA sequence: TGTGCCAGCTCACCTCAAGGGACGGTAAACTATGGCTACACCTTC. The chain has TRBV18 and TRBJ1-2; TRBD1 is a possible D gene (5 bases). Germline values: CDR1 KGHSH, CDR2 LQKENI. This CDR3 has 15 residues. Trimming stripped 3 bases from V and 2 bases from J, with 13 bases between.

The rearrangement uses TRBV28 and TRBJ2-3, with no clear D. This CDR3 contains 15 residues. The V end lost 6 bases, the J end lost 5 bases, and 18 bases lay between the germline ends. CDR1 and CDR2 from the germline V gene are MDHEN and SYDVKM. The CDR3 region is CASSTPGRLGDTQYF. The DNA of the CDR3 is TGTGCCAGCAGCACTCCGGGCCGTTTGGGAGATACGCAGTATTTT. The full variable domain, its missing parts supplied by reference TRBV28 and TRBJ2-3, is DVKVTQSSRYLVKRTGEKVFLECVQDMDHENMFWYRQDPGLGLRLIYFSYDVKMKEKGDIPEGYSVSREKKERFSLILESASTNQTSMYLCASSTPGRLGDTQYFGPGTRLTVL.

This sequence joins TRBV3-1 (or the pseudogene TRBV3-2) and TRBJ1-3; 12 bases are a match to TRBD1. Germline V gene data show CDR1 as LGHDT and CDR2 as YNNKEL (reference sequence). This CDR3 contains 19 residues. V lost 1 base, J lost 3 bases, and 10 bases stayed unmatched. CDR3 bases: TGTGCCAGCAGCCAAGTCCTTTCCGGGACAGGGGGCATTGGAAACACCATATATTTT. It translates to CASSQVLSGTGGIGNTIYF.

The rearrangement uses TRBV28 and TRBJ1-1, with D possibly TRBD1 on 5 matching bases. This CDR3 is built from 19 residues. Germline CDR1 and CDR2: MDHEN and SYDVKM. The V gene lost 3 bases and the J gene lost 7 bases, with 30 bases spanning the gap. CDR3 amino acids: CASSFFGFRDVRGLGEAFF. CDR3 sequence (DNA): TGTGCCAGCAGTTTTTTCGGATTTAGGGATGTCCGGGGGTTAGGTGAAGCTTTCTTT. Looking up the rest from reference TRBV28 and TRBJ1-1 gives the full variable domain: DVKVTQSSRYLVKRTGEKVFLECVQDMDHENMFWYRQDPGLGLRLIYFSYDVKMKEKGDIPEGYSVSREKKERFSLILESASTNQTSMYLCASSFFGFRDVRGLGEAFFGQGTRLTVV.

Comment on this clone: The same CDR3 can be traced to other DNA sequences in this sample. The chain combines TRBV11-2 with TRBJ2-3; the D is unclear. CDR3 length: 14 residues. Per germline, CDR1 SGHAT and CDR2 FQNNGV. V was clipped by 3 bases and J by 3 bases, with 10 bases between them. For the CDR3, the DNA is TGTGCCAGCAGCTTGGGTACTCTTACAGATACGCAGTATTTT. Encoded protein: CASSLGTLTDTQYF. The whole variable domain, remainder taken from reference TRBV11-2 and TRBJ2-3, is EAGVAQSPRYKIIEKRQSVAFWCNPISGHATLYWYQQILGQGPKLLIQFQNNGVVDDSQLPKDRFSAERLKGVDSTLKIQPAKLEDSAVYLCASSLGTLTDTQYFGPGTRLTVL.

V gene TRBV3-1 (or the pseudogene TRBV3-2) combines with J gene TRBJ1-4; D is undetermined. Trimming took 4 bases from V and 3 from J, leaving 6 bases between them. This CDR3 region has 13 residues. Germline V CDR1 and CDR2: LGHDT, YNNKEL (reference sequence). In nucleotides, the CDR3 is TGTGCCAGCAGCCCTACAGCTAATGAAAAACTGTTTTTT. Protein sequence: CASSPTANEKLFF.

This clone was detected only a few times. V is TRBV29-1 and J is TRBJ2-3; TRBD2 aligns across 10 bases. After removal of 4 bases from V and 3 bases from J, the junction contained 7 bases not matched to a gene. CDR1 is SQVTM, CDR2 ANQGSEA, per germline. The CDR3 runs to 15 residues. The CDR3 DNA reads as TGCAGCGTTGTCCTAGCGGGAGACACTACAGATACGCAGTATTTT. Translation gives CSVVLAGDTTDTQYF.

In this sample, this clone turned up once. V gene TRBV6-1 combines with J gene TRBJ2-7; weak D call: TRBD2 (7 bases). Germline V CDR1 and CDR2: MNHNS, SASEGT. The CDR3 runs to 14 residues. Trimming pared 0 bases from V and 5 bases from J, leaving 11 bases between. Here the CDR3 reads CASSEAGGRDEQYF. The CDR3 DNA follows: TGTGCCAGCAGTGAAGCCGGGGGGCGTGACGAGCAGTACTTC.

This clone was detected only once. The chain recombines TRBV5-1 with TRBJ1-2; D perhaps matches TRBD1 (5 bases). This CDR3 contains 13 residues. Trimming pared 0 bases from V and 4 bases from J, leaving 7 bases between. CDR1 is SGHRS and CDR2 is YFSETQ in the germline V gene. This CDR3 is CASSLAGSYGYTF. The CDR3 DNA reads TGCGCCAGCAGCTTGGCAGGGAGCTATGGCTACACCTTC.

The rearrangement joins TRBV19 to TRBJ2-7, with 8 bases aligning to TRBD1. Per germline, CDR1 LNHDA and CDR2 SQIVND (reference sequence). The CDR3 contains 14 residues. The V segment lost 3 bases and the J segment 2 bases; nucleotides outside the gene matches: 3. CDR3 sequence reads: CASSIGTGPYEQYF. In nucleotides, the CDR3 is TGTGCCAGTAGTATCGGGACAGGACCCTACGAGCAGTACTTC.

This chain links TRBV19 with TRBJ1-4; unclear D gene. Germline assignment: CDR1 LNHDA and CDR2 SQIVND (reference sequence). This CDR3 has 15 residues. V was cut by 4 bases and J by 0 bases, with 9 bases left in between. CDR3 sequence: CASSSQAATNEKLFF. CDR3 nucleotides: TGTGCCAGTAGTAGCCAGGCTGCAACTAATGAAAAACTGTTTTTT.

The chain carries TRBV27 and TRBJ2-1; D remains unclear. The CDR3 has 14 amino acids. From germline, CDR1 is MNHEY and CDR2 SMNVEV (reference sequence). The ends were cut back, 0 bases at V and 3 bases at J, with 6 bases in the middle. CDR3 coding DNA: TGTGCCAGCAGTTTATCGTTAGACTACAATGAGCAGTTCTTC. Amino acid sequence: CASSLSLDYNEQFF.

The rearrangement links TRBV10-2 to TRBJ2-2; 11 bases map to TRBD2. The germline V gene has CDR1 WSHSY and CDR2 SAAADI. The CDR3 runs 18 residues. V trimming: 2 bases; J trimming: 4 bases; junction bases outside the gene matches: 9. CDR3 nucleotides: TGCGCCAGCAGTGAGCCACAGGAACTAGCGGGAGTCACCGGGGAGCTGTTTTTT. Its protein product is CASSEPQELAGVTGELFF.

This chain connects TRBV29-1 to TRBJ1-2; unclear D gene. Germline CDR1 reads SQVTM; CDR2 reads ANQGSEA. With 4 bases removed from V and 6 bases from J, the gap between germline ends came to 9 bases. The CDR3 is 11 residues long. CDR3 amino acids: CSVGRRDGYTF. The CDR3 region has the DNA TGCAGCGTTGGAAGGCGAGATGGCTACACCTTC.